This TCR beta chain was retrieved from a study of blood T cells in healthy people across ages. General study findings and limits: Measured against age, TCR beta diversity per million T cells decreased in a roughly linear manner.

Together with a sample-barcoded 5' primer, a J-beta primer mix was included in a second PCR lasting roughly 6 to 12 cycles. One entry per CDR3 protein, called by TCRdb with MiXCR from the 5' RACE reads. The sample records 800,000 to 1,300,000 distinct CDR3 sequences, almost 25% being singletons. As concerns this clonotype: The antigen remains unidentified.

Drawing of peripheral blood yielded 7.5 to 10 milliliters from each donor. These data were also filed under a second study, of T cells of mothers and their children.

The sequence was obtained from a girl aged 2 to 10 in good health. Source material: blood.

The CDR3 coding sequence is TGTGCCAGCAGTGATCTCGGTTCGAGAGAGACCCAGTACTTC. Encoded protein: CASSDLGSRETQYF. The V gene is TRBV6-1, the J gene TRBJ2-5; the D is unclear. From germline, CDR1 is MNHNS and CDR2 SASEGT. The CDR3 consists of 14 residues. V was pared by 3 bases and J by 4 bases, with 12 bases between.